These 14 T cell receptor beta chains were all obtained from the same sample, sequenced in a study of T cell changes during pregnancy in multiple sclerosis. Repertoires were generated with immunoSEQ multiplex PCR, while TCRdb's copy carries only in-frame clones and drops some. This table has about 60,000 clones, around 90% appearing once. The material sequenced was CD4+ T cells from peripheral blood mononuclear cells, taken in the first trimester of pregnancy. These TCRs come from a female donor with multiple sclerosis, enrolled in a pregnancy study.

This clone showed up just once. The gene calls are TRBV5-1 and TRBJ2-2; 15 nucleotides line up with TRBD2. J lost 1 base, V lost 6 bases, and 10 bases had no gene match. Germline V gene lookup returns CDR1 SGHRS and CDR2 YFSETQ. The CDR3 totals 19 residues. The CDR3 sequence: CASTGLAGGRGRNTGELFF. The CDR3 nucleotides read TGCGCCAGCACCGGACTAGCGGGGGGGCGTGGAAGGAACACCGGGGAGCTGTTTTTT.

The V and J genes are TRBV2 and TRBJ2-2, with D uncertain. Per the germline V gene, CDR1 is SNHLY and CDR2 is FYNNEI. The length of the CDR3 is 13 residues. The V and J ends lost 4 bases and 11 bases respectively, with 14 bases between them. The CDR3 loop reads CASSAQAVSELFF. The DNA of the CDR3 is TGTGCCAGCAGTGCTCAGGCAGTCTCTGAGCTGTTTTTT.

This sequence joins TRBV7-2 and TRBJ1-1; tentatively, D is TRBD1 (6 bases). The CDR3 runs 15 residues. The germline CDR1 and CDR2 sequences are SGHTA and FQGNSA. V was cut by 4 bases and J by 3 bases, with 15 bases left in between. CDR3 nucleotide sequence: TGTGCCAGCAGCTCTAGGACAGCAATCTACACTGAAGCTTTCTTT. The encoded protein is CASSSRTAIYTEAFF.

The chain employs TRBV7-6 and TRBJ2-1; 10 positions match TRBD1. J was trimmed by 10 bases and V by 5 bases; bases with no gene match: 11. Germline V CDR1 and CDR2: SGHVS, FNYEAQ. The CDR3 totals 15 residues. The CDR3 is CASSEGGTGVSEQFF. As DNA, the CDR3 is TGTGCCAGCAGCGAGGGCGGGACAGGGGTTTCGGAGCAGTTCTTC.

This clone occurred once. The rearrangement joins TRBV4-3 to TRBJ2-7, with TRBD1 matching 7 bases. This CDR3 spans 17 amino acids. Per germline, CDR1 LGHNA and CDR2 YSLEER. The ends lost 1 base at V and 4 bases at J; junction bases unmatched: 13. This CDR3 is CASSQALIGTAKYEQYF. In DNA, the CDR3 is TGCGCCAGCAGCCAAGCCCTCATTGGGACAGCTAAATACGAGCAGTACTTC.

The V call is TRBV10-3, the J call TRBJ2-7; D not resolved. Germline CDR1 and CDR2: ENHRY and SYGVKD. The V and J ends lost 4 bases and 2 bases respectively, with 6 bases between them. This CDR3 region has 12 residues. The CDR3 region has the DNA TGTGCCATCAGTGGTACGGCCTACGAGCAGTACTTC. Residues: CAISGTAYEQYF.

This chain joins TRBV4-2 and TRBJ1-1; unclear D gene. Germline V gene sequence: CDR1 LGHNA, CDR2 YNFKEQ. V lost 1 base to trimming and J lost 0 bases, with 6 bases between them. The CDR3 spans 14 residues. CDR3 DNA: TGTGCCAGCAGCCAAGTCACTATGAACACTGAAGCTTTCTTT. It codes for CASSQVTMNTEAFF.

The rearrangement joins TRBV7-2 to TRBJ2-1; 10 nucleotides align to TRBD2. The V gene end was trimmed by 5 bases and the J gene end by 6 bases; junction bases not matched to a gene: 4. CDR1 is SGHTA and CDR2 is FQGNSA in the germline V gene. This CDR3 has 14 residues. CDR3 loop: CASSPGLAVNEQFF. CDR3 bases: TGTGCCAGCAGCCCCGGACTAGCGGTCAATGAGCAGTTCTTC.

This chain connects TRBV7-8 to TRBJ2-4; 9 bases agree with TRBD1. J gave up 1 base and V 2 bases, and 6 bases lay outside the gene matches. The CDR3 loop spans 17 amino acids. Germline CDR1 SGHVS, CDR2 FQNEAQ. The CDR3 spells CASSLTQGAGAKNIQYF. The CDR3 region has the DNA TGTGCCAGCAGCTTAACACAGGGGGCCGGGGCCAAAAACATTCAGTACTTC.

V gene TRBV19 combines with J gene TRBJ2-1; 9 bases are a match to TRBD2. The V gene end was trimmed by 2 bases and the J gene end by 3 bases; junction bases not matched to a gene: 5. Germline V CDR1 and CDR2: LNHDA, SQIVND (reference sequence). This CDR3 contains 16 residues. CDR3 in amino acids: CASSIILAGVYNEQFF. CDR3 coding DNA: TGTGCCAGTAGTATAATATTAGCGGGGGTCTACAATGAGCAGTTCTTC. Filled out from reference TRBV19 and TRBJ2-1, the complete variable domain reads DGGITQSPKYLFRKEGQNVTLSCEQNLNHDAMYWYRQDPGQGLRLIYYSQIVNDFQKGDIAEGYSVSREKKESFPLTVTSAQKNPTAFYLCASSIILAGVYNEQFFGPGTRLTVL.

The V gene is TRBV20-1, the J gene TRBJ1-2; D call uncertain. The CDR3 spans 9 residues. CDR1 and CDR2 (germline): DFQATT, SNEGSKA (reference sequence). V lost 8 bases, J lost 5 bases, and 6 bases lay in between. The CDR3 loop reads CSRLYGYTF. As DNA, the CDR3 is TGCAGTAGACTTTATGGCTACACCTTC.

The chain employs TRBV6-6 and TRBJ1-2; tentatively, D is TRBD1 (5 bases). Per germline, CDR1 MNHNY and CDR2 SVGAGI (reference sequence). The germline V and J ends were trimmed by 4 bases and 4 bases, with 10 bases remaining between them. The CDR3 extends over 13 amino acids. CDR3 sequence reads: CASSWRGLYGYTF. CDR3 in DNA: TGTGCCAGCAGTTGGAGGGGCCTCTATGGCTACACCTTC.

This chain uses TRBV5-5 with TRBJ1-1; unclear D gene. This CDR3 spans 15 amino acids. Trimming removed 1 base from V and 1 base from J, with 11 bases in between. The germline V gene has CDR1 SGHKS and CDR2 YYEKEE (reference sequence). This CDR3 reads CASSLLAPQNTEAFF. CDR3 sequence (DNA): TGTGCCAGCAGCTTGTTGGCACCACAGAACACTGAAGCTTTCTTT.

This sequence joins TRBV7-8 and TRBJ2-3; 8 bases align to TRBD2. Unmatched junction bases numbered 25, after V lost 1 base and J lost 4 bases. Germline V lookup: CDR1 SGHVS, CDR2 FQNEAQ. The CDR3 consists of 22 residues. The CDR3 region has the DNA TGTGCCAGCAGCTTAGGGGACCACGGGGGGGCGTTCGTCAGTGGGATGGCAGATACGCAGTATTTT. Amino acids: CASSLGDHGGAFVSGMADTQYF.